The 14 T cell receptor beta chains given below trace back to one sample, sequenced in a study of beta chain features in type 1 diabetes. Points from the study as a whole: Shorter TCRB CDR3s, moderately but significantly so, were found in Type 1 diabetes patients in all four CD4+ subsets.

No cognate antigen is known for these TCRs. Every bit of the isolated RNA underwent reverse transcription, so sequencing read expressed TCRB transcripts. Only in-frame clones appear in the TCRdb table, and some are missing; sequencing was by immunoSEQ multiplex PCR. The table has approximately 280,000 clones, over 12% seen once. Sequencing was carried out using naive CD4+ T cells from blood. The receptors were gathered from a man aged 18-30 years with type 1 diabetes.

This clone was picked up a small number of times. The chain combines TRBV29-1 with TRBJ1-1; 9 nucleotides align to TRBD1. The CDR3 covers 14 residues. Looked up from germline, CDR1 is SQVTM and CDR2 is ANQGSEA. V was pared by 4 bases and J by 1 base, with 4 bases of the junction left unmatched. In DNA form, the CDR3 reads TGCAGCGTTGGTAACAGGGGGCGGAACACTGAAGCTTTCTTT. This encodes CSVGNRGRNTEAFF.

The sample holds a few counts of this clone. The rearrangement uses TRBV7-2 and TRBJ1-5; a possible D gene is TRBD1 (5 bases). CDR1 and CDR2 (germline): SGHTA, FQGNSA. V gave up 3 bases and J gave up 2 bases, with 14 bases separating them. The CDR3 has 16 residues. CDR3 sequence (DNA): TGTGCCAGCAGCTTGCAGGGCCCCGGAGGCAATCAGCCCCAGCATTTT. It yields the protein CASSLQGPGGNQPQHF.

This chain uses TRBV2 with TRBJ2-3; D is unclear. Germline V gives CDR1 SNHLY, CDR2 FYNNEI. The CDR3 is 14 amino acids. Trimming pared 8 bases from V and 0 bases from J, leaving 12 bases between. CDR3 sequence reads: CASVSRLSTDTQYF. The CDR3 nucleotides are TGTGCCAGCGTTTCCAGGCTGAGCACAGATACGCAGTATTTT.

This clone was picked up a small number of times. The V and J genes are TRBV6-5 and TRBJ2-5; D might be TRBD1 (6 bases). Germline V gene sequence: CDR1 MNHEY, CDR2 SVGAGI. Trimming shortened V by 4 bases and J by 5 bases, and 14 bases separated the two germline ends. The CDR3 is made up of 14 amino acids. The DNA of the CDR3 is TGTGCCAGCAGTTCCCACAGGGATTGGGAGACCCAGTACTTC. This encodes CASSSHRDWETQYF.

This clone has just one count. In DNA form, the CDR3 reads TGTGCCAGCAGTGTCCACGGACAGGGTGTAAATCAGCCCCAGCATTTT. Its protein product is CASSVHGQGVNQPQHF. This chain joins TRBV2 and TRBJ1-5, with TRBD1 matching over 8 bases. The trim removed 4 bases at V and 4 bases at J, leaving 9 bases unmatched. The V gene's germline CDR1 is SNHLY and CDR2 FYNNEI. The CDR3 spans 16 residues.

V gene TRBV15 combines with J gene TRBJ2-5; possibly TRBD1 for D (5 bases). The V end lost 5 bases, the J end lost 5 bases, and 12 bases lay between the germline ends. Looked up from germline, CDR1 is LNHNV and CDR2 is YYDKDF (reference sequence). The CDR3 spans 13 residues. CDR3 bases: TGTGCCACCAGCCGAGCAGGGCTGGAGACCCAGTACTTC. Encoded protein: CATSRAGLETQYF.

This clone was detected only a few times. The chain joins TRBV29-1 to TRBJ1-1; D may be TRBD1 (6 bases). The CDR3 has 15 amino acids. Germline V gene sequence: CDR1 SQVTM, CDR2 ANQGSEA. The ends were cut back, 2 bases at V and 4 bases at J, with 17 bases in the middle. The CDR3 DNA reads as TGCAGCGTTGAAAGGGTCAGGGGCCTCACCACTGAAGCTTTCTTT. This translates into CSVERVRGLTTEAFF.

The CDR3 sequence is CASSIRQGSEAFF. CDR3 coding DNA: TGTGCCAGCTCTATTAGACAGGGGAGTGAAGCTTTCTTT. This chain uses TRBV18 with TRBJ1-1, with 8 positions matching TRBD1. The V gene's germline CDR1 is KGHSH and CDR2 LQKENI. The V and J ends lost 6 bases and 7 bases, in that order; junction bases with no gene match: 7. CDR3 size: 13 residues.

This chain links TRBV14 with TRBJ2-1; the D gene is possibly TRBD2 (6 bases). The CDR3 is made up of 15 amino acids. The V end was cut by 1 base, the J end by 12 bases, with 19 bases between. Germline V gene data show CDR1 as SGHDN and CDR2 as FVKESK. This CDR3 is CASSQGDLGHTLQFF. CDR3 in DNA: TGTGCCAGCAGCCAAGGGGACTTGGGGCACACCCTGCAGTTCTTC.

CDR3 nucleotides: TGTGCCAGCAGCCGGACTAGGGGGAACATTCAGTACTTC. Protein product: CASSRTRGNIQYF. This chain uses TRBV27 with TRBJ2-4, with TRBD2 as a possible D gene (7 bases). Germline loops: CDR1 MNHEY, CDR2 SMNVEV (reference sequence). CDR3 size: 13 residues. V gave up 6 bases and J gave up 7 bases, with 13 bases separating them.

This clone was seen only a few times. CDR3 DNA: TGTGCCAGCAGTTTCCAGGGCAGGGGTACAGATACGCAGTATTTT. This sequence encodes CASSFQGRGTDTQYF. The V and J genes are TRBV27 and TRBJ2-3; a possible D gene is TRBD1 (6 bases). V was pared by 3 bases and J by 3 bases, with 13 bases between. In germline, CDR1 is MNHEY, CDR2 SMNVEV (reference sequence). The CDR3 extends over 15 amino acids.

This clone appeared a few times. The J gene is TRBJ1-2, the V gene TRBV2, with 7 positions matching TRBD1. Per germline, CDR1 SNHLY and CDR2 FYNNEI. This CDR3 is 15 amino acids long. Trimming removed 9 bases from V and 8 bases from J; junction bases left unmatched: 18. In DNA, the CDR3 is TGTGCCAGGGGAAGACAGACAGGGCTGGTTAGGGGCTACACCTTC. Protein: CARGRQTGLVRGYTF. Based on the CDR3 plus reference TRBV2 and TRBJ1-2, the full variable domain is EPEVTQTPSHQVTQMGQEVILRCVPISNHLYFYWYRQILGQKVEFLVSFYNNEISEKSEIFDDQFSVERPDGSNFTLKIRSTKLEDSAMYFCARGRQTGLVRGYTFGSGTRLTVV.

The chain carries TRBV10-3 and TRBJ2-7, with TRBD2 as a possible D gene (5 bases). V was cut by 5 bases and J by 2 bases, with 7 bases left in between. This CDR3 comprises 12 residues. Germline values: CDR1 ENHRY, CDR2 SYGVKD. The CDR3 bases are TGTGCCATCAGTCCCGGGACCTACGAGCAGTACTTC. This translates into CAISPGTYEQYF.

This clone was seen more than once but under ten times. V gene TRBV30 combines with J gene TRBJ2-2; 7 bases are shared with TRBD1. From germline, CDR1 is GTSNPN and CDR2 SVGIG (reference sequence). V lost 0 bases, J lost 8 bases, and 12 bases stayed unmatched. The CDR3 has 16 amino acids. Here the CDR3 DNA reads TGTGCCTGGAGTGTACTCAGTGGGACAGCCAGAGGGGAGCTGTTTTTT. Its translation: CAWSVLSGTARGELFF.